This T cell receptor beta chain was obtained from a study of T and B cells in COVID-19 patients. Whole-study context: Critical illness requiring mechanical ventilation or extracorporeal membrane oxygenation affected three fifths of the roughly 20 active-infection patients.

Multiplex PCR with BIOMED2 TRB-A/B primer pools amplified TRB rearrangements. TCRdb reprocessed the multiplex PCR reads via MiXCR and lists one record per CDR3 protein. The sample lists approximately 15,000 distinct CDR3 sequences, 29% occurring once. Findings and caveats of the study: At recovery TRB diversity and richness exceeded healthy donors, after highly clonal active COVID-19 repertoires. CD4+, regulatory T cell, CD8+ and sorted SARS-CoV-2-responsive or tetramer+ T cells were not yet sequenced.

To note about this clonotype: The antigen is not known.

Blood genomic DNA input for TRB amplification was roughly 220-500 ng. The sequencing input was blood. This TCR came from a human donor who had recovered from COVID-19.

The CDR3, as DNA: TGTGCCAGCAGTTTCCAGGGGGCACTCAATCAGCCCCAGCATTTT. Its protein product is CASSFQGALNQPQHF. This chain joins TRBV12-3 or TRBV12-4 and TRBJ1-5; 8 bases agree with TRBD1. The CDR3 consists of 15 residues. The trim removed 3 bases at V and 3 bases at J, leaving 4 bases unmatched.